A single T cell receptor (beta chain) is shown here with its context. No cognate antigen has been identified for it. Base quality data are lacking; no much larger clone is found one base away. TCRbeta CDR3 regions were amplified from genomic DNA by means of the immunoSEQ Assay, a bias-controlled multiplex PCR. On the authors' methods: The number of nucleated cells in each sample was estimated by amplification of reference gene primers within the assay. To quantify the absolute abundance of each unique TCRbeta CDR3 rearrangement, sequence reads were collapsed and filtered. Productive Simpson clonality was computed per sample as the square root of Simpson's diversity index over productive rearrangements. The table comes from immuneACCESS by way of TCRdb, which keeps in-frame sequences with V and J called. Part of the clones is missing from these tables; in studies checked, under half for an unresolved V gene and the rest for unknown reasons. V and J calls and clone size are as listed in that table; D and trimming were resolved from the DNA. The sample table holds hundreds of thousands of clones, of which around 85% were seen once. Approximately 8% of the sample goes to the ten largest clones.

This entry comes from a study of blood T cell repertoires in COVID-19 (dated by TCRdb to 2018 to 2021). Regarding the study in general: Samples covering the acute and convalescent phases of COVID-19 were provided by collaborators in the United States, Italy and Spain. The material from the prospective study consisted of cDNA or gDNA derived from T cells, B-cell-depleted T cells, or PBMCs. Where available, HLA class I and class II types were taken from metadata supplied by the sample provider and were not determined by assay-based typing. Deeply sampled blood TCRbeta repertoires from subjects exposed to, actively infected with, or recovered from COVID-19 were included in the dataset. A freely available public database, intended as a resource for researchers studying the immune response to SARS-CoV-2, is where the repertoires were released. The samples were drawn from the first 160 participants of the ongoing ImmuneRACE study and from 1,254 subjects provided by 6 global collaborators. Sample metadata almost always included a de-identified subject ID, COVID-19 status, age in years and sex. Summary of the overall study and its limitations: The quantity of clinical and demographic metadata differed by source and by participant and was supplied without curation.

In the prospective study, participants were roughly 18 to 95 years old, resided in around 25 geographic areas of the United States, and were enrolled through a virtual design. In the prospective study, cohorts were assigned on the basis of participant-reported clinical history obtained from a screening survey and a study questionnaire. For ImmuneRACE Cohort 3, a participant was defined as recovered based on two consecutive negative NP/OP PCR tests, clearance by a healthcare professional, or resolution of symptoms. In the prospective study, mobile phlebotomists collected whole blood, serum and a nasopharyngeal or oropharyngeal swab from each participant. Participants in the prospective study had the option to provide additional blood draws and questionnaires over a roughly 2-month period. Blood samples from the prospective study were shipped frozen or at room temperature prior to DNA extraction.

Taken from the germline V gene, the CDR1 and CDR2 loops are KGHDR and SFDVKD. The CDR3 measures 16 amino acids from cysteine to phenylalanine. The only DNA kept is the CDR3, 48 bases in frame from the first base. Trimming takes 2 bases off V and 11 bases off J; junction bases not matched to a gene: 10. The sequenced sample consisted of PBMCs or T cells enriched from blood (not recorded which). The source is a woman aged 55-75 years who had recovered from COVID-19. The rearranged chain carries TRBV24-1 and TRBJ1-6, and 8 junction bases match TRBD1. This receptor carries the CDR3 CATSDSRAGGDPPLHF. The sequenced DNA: TGTGCCACCAGTGATTCGAGGGCAGGGGGCGATCCACCCCTCCACTTT.